A single sample is the source of the 2 T cell receptor beta chains below, sequenced in a study of blood T cell repertoires in COVID-19. Profiled with immunoSEQ multiplex PCR; TCRdb holds only in-frame clones, not every one. The sample records about 80,000 clones, roughly nine tenths being singletons. Sequences were obtained from peripheral blood. These receptors were collected from a woman in her fifties or sixties in a cohort sampled during active COVID-19.

This clone showed up just once. This chain joins TRBV7-6 and TRBJ1-1; no firm D call. The length of the CDR3 is 14 residues. V was shortened by 0 bases and J by 4 bases, with 9 bases between the two germline ends. The germline CDR1 and CDR2 sequences are SGHVS and FNYEAQ. DNA of the CDR3: TGTGCCAGCAGCTTAGCGCCGTACGGCACTGAAGCTTTCTTT. Translating gives CASSLAPYGTEAFF.

This chain joins TRBV6-5 and TRBJ2-7; D remains unclear. Germline V gene sequence: CDR1 MNHEY, CDR2 SVGAGI. Trimming stripped 0 bases from V and 3 bases from J, with 6 bases between. The CDR3 totals 13 residues. CDR3 loop: CASSYSTRYEQYF. The CDR3 nucleotides are TGTGCCAGCAGTTACTCGACTCGCTACGAGCAGTACTTC.